This T cell receptor beta chain emerged from a study of blood T cell repertoires in COVID-19. Overall study: Samples of COVID-19 (acute and convalescent) were obtained from the United States, Italy and Spain. T cells, B-cell-depleted T cells, or PBMCs supplied cDNA or gDNA.

Original processing notes: Nucleated cell counts were estimated from reference gene primer amplification. Assay: immunoSEQ multiplex PCR; the TCRdb copy retains only in-frame clones and omits some. V and J calls and clone size come straight from that table; D and trimming were deduced from the DNA. This sample has fewer than 200,000 clones; roughly 85% occur once, and the top ten carry approximately 3.3%. The CDR3 is 15 amino acids. This sequence was found in a human donor with acute or convalescent COVID-19. The donor label of this sample is uncertain. The V call is TRBV21-1, the J call TRBJ1-6; TRBD1, the D gene given by the table, was not confirmed from the DNA. TRBV21-1 is deemed a pseudogene. The source material was peripheral blood. The CDR3 is CASSARQEHNSPLHF. The DNA of the CDR3 is TGTGCCAGCAGCGCGAGACAGGAGCATAATTCACCCCTCCACTTT.